The clone carrying this T cell receptor (beta chain) was detected many times. As yet, its antigen is unknown. Patients were aged 18 to 65, had disease duration under 2 months, and had newly diagnosed hyperthyroidism. This specimen belongs to a study of T cells in Graves' hyperthyroidism and ophthalmopathy. Study-level background: Once the initial diagnosis was made, peripheral blood was obtained before any treatment. Study conclusions and caveats: Within blood appeared most thyroid clonotypes that had expanded above 0.001.

TCR beta CDR3 regions were amplified from RNA. First-round RT-PCR of the TCR CDR3 relied on the HTBI primer set. TCRdb passed the multiplex PCR reads through MiXCR, listing each CDR3 protein once. In the table there are about 400,000 distinct CDR3 sequences, roughly 25% of which are singletons. CDR1 and CDR2 (germline): MNHNS, SASEGT. CDR3 size: 10 residues. Trimming removed 6 bases at V and 2 bases at J, with 1 base between. The sequenced sample consisted of blood. The TCR sequence derives from a man aged 50 or older with Graves' hyperthyroidism. The rearrangement links TRBV6-1 to TRBJ2-5, with unresolved D. CDR3 loop: CASRQETQYF. The CDR3 nucleotides read TGTGCCAGCAGGCAAGAGACCCAGTACTTC.